These T cell receptor beta chains were read from a single sample in a study of cytomegalovirus exposure and HLA in healthy donors. Method: immunoSEQ multiplex PCR; TCRdb's copy keeps in-frame clones and lacks some. The table records around 260,000 clones, about 80% of them present only once. Sequencing input: PBMCs. All receptors come from a girl aged 2 to 9 in good health and CMV-seronegative. The CDR3 runs from the conserved cysteine through the conserved F or W. Each record gives: J gene, clone size, D gene, V gene, CDR3 DNA, CDR3 protein. A D gene is named only where the DNA matches it firmly. Size tells how often a clone was seen (once, few, many) or the class of an expanded clone, and some rows leave it out.

>TRBJ2-1|NA|TRBD1|TRBV4-1
TGCGCCAGCAGCCAAGGGGACAGGGTGGGGCAGTTCTTC
CASSQGDRVGQFF
>TRBJ2-7|once|NA|TRBV5-1
TGCGCCAGCAGCTTGGACGCAGGTTCCTACGAGCAGTACTTC
CASSLDAGSYEQYF
>TRBJ2-2|NA|NA|TRBV10-1
TGCGCCAGCAGTGATGGGGGGACGGGATCCGGGGAGCTGTTTTTT
CASSDGGTGSGELFF
>TRBJ1-1|NA|NA|TRBV5-4
TGTGCCAGCAGCGAAAGGGCAGGGCTGAACACTGAAGCTTTCTTT
CASSERAGLNTEAFF
>TRBJ2-1|NA|TRBD2|TRBV18
TGTGCCAGCTCACAGCGGGAGTGGGTCAATGAGCAGTTCTTC
CASSQREWVNEQFF
>TRBJ2-1|NA|TRBD1|TRBV2
TGTGCCAGCAGCCGGACAGGTGATGAGCAGTTCTTC
CASSRTGDEQFF
>TRBJ1-2|NA|NA|TRBV7-6
TGTGCCAGCAGCTTACGGGTTGGCTATGGCTACACCTTC
CASSLRVGYGYTF
>TRBJ2-7|few|NA|TRBV6-5
TGTGCCAGCAGAAGGGAAGGGGAATATTCCTACGAGCAGTACTTC
CASRREGEYSYEQYF
>TRBJ2-6|NA|TRBD1|TRBV6-4
TGTGCCAGCAGTGTAGACAGGGGGCTGTTCTCTGGGGCCAACGTCCTGACTTTC
CASSVDRGLFSGANVLTF
>TRBJ1-4|NA|TRBD1|TRBV12-5
TGTGCTAGTGGTTTTGTTGTTTCGGGACAGGGTAATGAAAAACTGTTTTTT
CASGFVVSGQGNEKLFF
>TRBJ1-3|few|NA|TRBV9
TGTGCCAGCAGCGTAGGACAGGCGGGCTCCGGAAACACCATATATTTT
CASSVGQAGSGNTIYF
>TRBJ2-2|NA|TRBD1|TRBV15
TGTGCCACCAGCAGACGACATTACCGGGACAGGGTAGCCGGGGAGCTGTTTTTT
CATSRRHYRDRVAGELFF
>TRBJ2-2|few|TRBD2|TRBV11-2
TGTGCCAGCAGCGAAAGCGGGGGGTCGAACACCGGGGAGCTGTTTTTT
CASSESGGSNTGELFF
>TRBJ2-2|few|NA|TRBV28
TGTGCCAGCGGAACCGGACCGACTAGTTACACCGGGGAGCTGTTTTTT
CASGTGPTSYTGELFF
>TRBJ2-5|NA|NA|TRBV29-1
TGCAGCGTTGAATCTCGGCAGGGGGGTCGGGAGACCCAGTACTTC
CSVESRQGGRETQYF
>TRBJ1-2|NA|NA|TRBV4-1
TGCGCCAGCAGCCAAGTGAGTGTGGTCTATGGCTACACCTTC
CASSQVSVVYGYTF
>TRBJ1-3|NA|NA|TRBV5-1
TGCGCCAGCAGCTTGGCCCCTTTAGCGCTGTCTGGAAACACCATATATTTT
CASSLAPLALSGNTIYF
>TRBJ2-2|NA|NA|TRBV6-6
TGTGCCAGCAGTCCGACAGGTTCGACCGGGGAGCTGTTTTTT
CASSPTGSTGELFF
>TRBJ1-4|NA|NA|TRBV27
TGTGCCAGCAGTTGGAGGAGGGTGAGGGAAAATGAAAAACTGTTTTTT
CASSWRRVRENEKLFF
>TRBJ2-7|NA|NA|TRBV11-2
TGTGCCAGCAGCTTATCTCCGTCGTACGAGCAGTACTTC
CASSLSPSYEQYF
>TRBJ2-1|few|TRBD2|TRBV9
TGTGCCAGCAGCGTATCCGGGCGGGAGGTTACCGATGAGCAGTTCTTC
CASSVSGREVTDEQFF
>TRBJ1-2|NA|NA|TRBV30
TGTGCCTGGAGTGTATGGGTTAACGTGTGGGTTCGCAGGATGGGCTATAATGGCTACACCTTC
CAWSVWVNVWVRRMGYNGYTF
>TRBJ1-2|NA|NA|TRBV27
TGTGCCAGCAGTTTAAGTAGTAACTATGGCTACACCTTC
CASSLSSNYGYTF
>TRBJ1-6|NA|NA|TRBV9
TGTGCCAGCAGCGGACTGAGGGATAATTCACCCCTCCACTTT
CASSGLRDNSPLHF
>TRBJ2-7|NA|NA|TRBV19
TGTGCCAGTAGTTCGACAGGTAACTACGAGCAGTACTTC
CASSSTGNYEQYF
>TRBJ1-5|NA|TRBD1|TRBV4-2
TGTGCCAGCAGCCCCGGACAGGGCAATCAGCCCCAGCATTTT
CASSPGQGNQPQHF
>TRBJ2-5|NA|TRBD1|TRBV6-5
TGTGCCAGCAGTTACTCACAGGGGTTGGGGGAGACCCAGTACTTC
CASSYSQGLGETQYF
>TRBJ1-3|NA|TRBD1|TRBV4-2
TGTGCCAGCAGCCGGGACAGGGGAAACACCATATATTTT
CASSRDRGNTIYF